These 30 T cell receptor beta chains originate from one sample sequenced in a study of T cell responses to AZD1222 COVID-19 vaccine. Sequenced by immunoSEQ multiplex PCR; TCRdb stores in-frame clones only, minus some. Of under 170,000 clones in the sample, around 94% were seen once. The input for sequencing was peripheral blood, taken on day 0 of AZD1222 vaccination. These receptors all come from an adult in good health.

The CDR3 region has the DNA TGTGCCACCAGCAGTTACACCGGAGGGGGTCTCGGCTACACCTTC. This encodes CATSSYTGGGLGYTF. This rearrangement joins TRBV15 to TRBJ1-2; D possibly corresponds to TRBD1 (6 bases). The CDR3 is 15 amino acids. With 3 bases removed from V and 8 bases from J, the gap between germline ends came to 19 bases. From germline, CDR1 is LNHNV and CDR2 YYDKDF (reference sequence).

This chain uses TRBV12-5 with TRBJ2-1; no clear D gene. The CDR3 has 13 amino acids. V gave up 1 base and J gave up 10 bases, with 11 bases separating them. CDR1 LGHNT and CDR2 FRNRAP come from the germline V gene. CDR3 loop: CASGLALLGEQFF. The DNA of the CDR3 is TGTGCTAGTGGTTTGGCCCTGCTAGGGGAGCAGTTCTTC.

The genes are TRBV5-5 and TRBJ1-2; possibly TRBD1 for D (6 bases). Germline V gene lookup returns CDR1 SGHKS and CDR2 YYEKEE (reference sequence). V shed 3 bases and J shed 8 bases, with 17 bases lying between them. The CDR3 length is 14 residues. CDR3 loop: CASSSFTGWGGYTF. CDR3 nucleotide sequence: TGTGCCAGCAGCTCCTTCACAGGGTGGGGAGGCTACACCTTC.

This rearrangement joins TRBV18 to TRBJ2-1; 14 nucleotides align to TRBD2. This CDR3 has 15 amino acids. Germline CDR1 and CDR2: KGHSH and LQKENI. After removal of 2 bases from V and 9 bases from J, the junction contained 3 bases not matched to a gene. This CDR3 is CASSPGTSGSTEQFF. The CDR3 nucleotides are TGTGCCAGCTCACCAGGGACTAGCGGGAGTACTGAGCAGTTCTTC. Based on the CDR3 plus reference TRBV18 and TRBJ2-1, the full variable domain is NAGVMQNPRHLVRRRGQEARLRCSPMKGHSHVYWYRQLPEEGLKFMVYLQKENIIDESGMPKERFSAEFPKEGPSILRIQQVVRGDSAAYFCASSPGTSGSTEQFFGPGTRLTVL.

The CDR3 DNA follows: TGTGCCAGCAGTATCGGGACCCTACTCACAGATACGCAGTATTTT. Translation gives CASSIGTLLTDTQYF. This chain uses TRBV7-9 with TRBJ2-3; the D gene could be TRBD1 or TRBD2 (5 bases each). Germline V gives CDR1 SEHNR, CDR2 FQNEAQ (reference sequence). The CDR3 is 15 residues long. V lost 6 bases and J lost 2, with 15 bases in between.

This rearrangement joins TRBV3-1 (or the pseudogene TRBV3-2) to TRBJ2-1; tentative D call: TRBD1 (6 bases). V was shortened by 4 bases and J by 12 bases, with 19 bases between the two germline ends. Germline loops: CDR1 LGHDT, CDR2 YNNKEL (reference sequence). There are 14 residues in the CDR3. The CDR3: CASSPGGQRILQFF. Written as DNA, the CDR3 is TGTGCCAGCAGCCCAGGAGGACAGCGGATTTTGCAGTTCTTC.

The chain is built from TRBV2 and TRBJ2-2; TRBD2 matches at 10 bases. The V and J ends lost 0 bases and 6 bases, in that order; junction bases with no gene match: 4. The CDR3 extends over 16 amino acids. Per germline, CDR1 SNHLY and CDR2 FYNNEI. Here the CDR3 reads CASSEALAGVAGELFF. The CDR3 region has the DNA TGTGCCAGCAGTGAAGCGCTAGCGGGAGTCGCCGGGGAGCTGTTTTTT.

This clone came up a few times. This sequence joins TRBV4-3 and TRBJ1-2; the D gene is possibly TRBD1 (5 bases). The V gene's germline CDR1 is LGHNA and CDR2 YSLEER. There are 17 residues in the CDR3. The V gene lost 1 base and the J gene lost 1 base, with 16 bases spanning the gap. Here the CDR3 DNA reads TGCGCCAGCAGCCAAGTATCCCAGGGTCGTCATAACTATGGCTACACCTTC. The encoded protein is CASSQVSQGRHNYGYTF.

V and J are TRBV5-5 and TRBJ2-1; D may be TRBD2 (5 bases). V dropped 0 bases and J dropped 5 bases, with 12 bases sitting between them. Per germline, CDR1 SGHKS and CDR2 YYEKEE (reference sequence). This CDR3 is 15 amino acids long. The CDR3 loop reads CASSLETRGHNEQFF. For the CDR3, the DNA is TGTGCCAGCAGCTTGGAGACTCGAGGGCACAATGAGCAGTTCTTC.

The V and J genes are TRBV7-9 and TRBJ2-1; TRBD2 matches 11 bases. The germline CDR1 and CDR2 sequences are SEHNR and FQNEAQ (reference sequence). The junction had 11 bases not matched to a gene; V was cut back by 5 bases and J by 2 bases. The CDR3 is made up of 18 amino acids. CDR3 coding DNA: TGTGCCAGCAGCACGACACCGGGACTAGCGGTCACCTACAATGAGCAGTTCTTC. Encoded protein: CASSTTPGLAVTYNEQFF. The whole variable domain, remainder taken from reference TRBV7-9 and TRBJ2-1, is DTGVSQNPRHKITKRGQNVTFRCDPISEHNRLYWYRQTLGQGPEFLTYFQNEAQLEKSRLLSDRFSAERPKGSFSTLEIQRTEQGDSAMYLCASSTTPGLAVTYNEQFFGPGTRLTVL.

This clone is a singleton in its sample. The chain recombines TRBV6-5 with TRBJ1-1, with TRBD1 identical over 7 bases. CDR3 length: 13 amino acids. CDR1 is MNHEY, CDR2 SVGAGI, per germline. Trimming cost V 5 bases and J 3 bases; bases outside gene matches: 3. DNA of the CDR3: TGTGCCAGCAGTATAGACAGGGACACTGAAGCTTTCTTT. Translating it yields CASSIDRDTEAFF.

The CDR3: CATTRDRVKSNEQFF. The CDR3 nucleotides read TGTGCCACCACTCGGGACAGGGTAAAGAGCAATGAGCAGTTCTTC. V gene TRBV15 combines with J gene TRBJ2-1; 9 bases agree with TRBD1. CDR1 LNHNV and CDR2 YYDKDF come from the germline V gene (reference sequence). The V and J ends lost 7 bases and 6 bases, in that order; junction bases with no gene match: 10. The CDR3 covers 15 residues. The full variable domain, in which reference TRBV15 and TRBJ2-1 provide the parts outside the CDR3, is DAMVIQNPRYQVTQFGKPVTLSCSQTLNHNVMYWYQQKSSQAPKLLFHYYDKDFNNEADTPDNFQSRRPNTSFCFLDIRSPGLGDTAMYLCATTRDRVKSNEQFFGPGTRLTVL.

The V and J genes are TRBV5-1 and TRBJ2-2; D is uncertain. V was shortened by 0 bases and J by 0 bases, with 6 bases between the two germline ends. CDR3 length: 15 residues. Per the germline V gene, CDR1 is SGHRS and CDR2 is YFSETQ. The DNA for the CDR3 is TGCGCCAGCAGCTTGGAGCTGGCGAACACCGGGGAGCTGTTTTTT. As protein: CASSLELANTGELFF.

The chain links TRBV25-1 to TRBJ2-5; TRBD2 matches at 12 bases. Germline CDR1 MGHDK, CDR2 SYGVNS. The CDR3 contains 17 residues. V gave up 4 bases and J gave up 5 bases; unmatched junction bases: 11. The CDR3 DNA follows: TGTGCCAGCAGTGCCCCGACTAGCGGGGGCGTGGGGGAGACCCAGTACTTC. As protein: CASSAPTSGGVGETQYF.

This chain connects TRBV7-2 to TRBJ1-2; D gene ambiguous. Trimming removed 7 bases from V and 4 bases from J, with 13 bases in between. CDR1 and CDR2 (germline): SGHTA, FQGNSA. The CDR3 runs 13 residues. The CDR3 here is CASTDTTGYGYTF. In DNA, the CDR3 is TGTGCCAGCACCGACACAACGGGCTATGGCTACACCTTC.

The chain uses TRBV27 and TRBJ1-5; D remains unclear. CDR1 MNHEY and CDR2 SMNVEV come from the germline V gene (reference sequence). Trimming removed 3 bases from V and 3 bases from J, with 9 bases in between. There are 14 residues in the CDR3. DNA for the CDR3: TGTGCCAGCAGTTTTACCGGGATCAATCAGCCCCAGCATTTT. This translates into CASSFTGINQPQHF.

The V and J genes are TRBV6-2 or TRBV6-3 and TRBJ2-1; D is undetermined. V lost 2 bases and J lost 7, with 9 bases in between. Germline CDR1 reads MNHEY; CDR2 reads SVGEGT. CDR3 length equals 13 residues. The CDR3 reads CASSYDSTNEQFF. CDR3 sequence (DNA): TGTGCCAGCAGTTACGACTCAACGAATGAGCAGTTCTTC.

The genes are TRBV15 and TRBJ2-1; a weak D match, TRBD2 (5 bases). This CDR3 has 16 amino acids. The V gene lost 3 bases and the J gene lost 2 bases, with 14 bases spanning the gap. Germline V gene sequence: CDR1 LNHNV, CDR2 YYDKDF (reference sequence). The CDR3 region is CATSRPNSGAYNEQFF. CDR3 DNA: TGTGCCACCAGCAGGCCGAACAGCGGAGCCTACAATGAGCAGTTCTTC. Full variable domain (rest looked up from reference TRBV15 and TRBJ2-1): DAMVIQNPRYQVTQFGKPVTLSCSQTLNHNVMYWYQQKSSQAPKLLFHYYDKDFNNEADTPDNFQSRRPNTSFCFLDIRSPGLGDTAMYLCATSRPNSGAYNEQFFGPGTRLTVL.

This chain joins TRBV28 and TRBJ1-1; a weak D match, TRBD1 (5 bases). Trimming pared 0 bases from V and 11 bases from J, leaving 10 bases between. The CDR3 consists of 12 residues. The germline V gene encodes CDR1 MDHEN and CDR2 SYDVKM. CDR3 nucleotide sequence: TGTGCCAGCAGTTTATGGGGGGATGGGGCTTTCTTT. Residues: CASSLWGDGAFF.

The chain joins TRBV7-2 to TRBJ1-5; D is undetermined. V was trimmed by 6 bases and J by 1 base, leaving 7 bases between them. Germline V gives CDR1 SGHTA, CDR2 FQGNSA. This CDR3 region has 13 residues. In DNA form, the CDR3 reads TGTGCCAGCAGAGGGCAGAGCAATCAGCCCCAGCATTTT. It yields the protein CASRGQSNQPQHF.

This clone was counted only a few times. This chain links TRBV19 with TRBJ1-1, with TRBD1 as a possible D gene (6 bases). The CDR3 covers 16 residues. Germline assignment: CDR1 LNHDA and CDR2 SQIVND (reference sequence). V was cut by 3 bases and J by 2 bases, with 16 bases left in between. CDR3 coding DNA: TGTGCCAGTAGTATCCGAAAGGGGGGGTTCAACACTGAAGCTTTCTTT. This gives the protein CASSIRKGGFNTEAFF.

This clone was recorded once. The V and J genes are TRBV6-2 or TRBV6-3 and TRBJ2-1; D not certain. The CDR3 covers 15 residues. The germline V and J ends were trimmed by 4 bases and 1 base, with 11 bases remaining between them. In germline, CDR1 is MNHEY, CDR2 SVGEGT. DNA for the CDR3: TGTGCCAGCAGTTCTAAAAAGTCTTCCTACAATGAGCAGTTCTTC. It yields the protein CASSSKKSSYNEQFF.

V is TRBV4-2 and J is TRBJ2-2; the match to TRBD1 covers 7 bases. CDR1 and CDR2 from the germline V gene are LGHNA and YNFKEQ. The CDR3 extends over 15 amino acids. The V segment lost 4 bases and the J segment 0 bases; nucleotides outside the gene matches: 2. This CDR3 is CASSLGTANTGELFF. CDR3 in DNA: TGTGCCAGCAGCCTCGGGACAGCGAACACCGGGGAGCTGTTTTTT.

V is TRBV10-3 and J is TRBJ2-7; 7 bases map to TRBD1. V lost 5 bases, J lost 2 bases, and 6 bases stayed unmatched. Germline lookup yields CDR1 ENHRY and CDR2 SYGVKD. The CDR3 sequence is 14 residues long. CDR3: CAISSRGPTYEQYV. CDR3 sequence (DNA): TGTGCCATCAGTTCTAGGGGGCCTACCTACGAGCAGTACGTC.

The V and J genes are TRBV9 and TRBJ1-4; 10 bases match TRBD1. CDR3 size: 15 residues. The germline V gene has CDR1 SGDLS and CDR2 YYNGEE. After removal of 2 bases from V and 5 bases from J, the junction contained 3 bases not matched to a gene. In nucleotides, the CDR3 is TGTGCCAGCAGCGTCAGGACAGGGGGAAATGAAAAACTGTTTTTT. Translation: CASSVRTGGNEKLFF.

J is TRBJ1-2 and V is TRBV29-1; 7 positions match TRBD1. From germline, CDR1 is SQVTM and CDR2 ANQGSEA. The CDR3 spans 14 residues. Trimming took 7 bases from V and 0 from J; bases not matched to a gene: 8. The CDR3 is CSAATGESNYGYTF. In nucleotides, the CDR3 is TGCAGCGCCGCCACAGGGGAGTCTAACTATGGCTACACCTTC.

This chain joins TRBV6-2 or TRBV6-3 and TRBJ2-1; 13 bases align to TRBD2. Germline V gene sequence: CDR1 MNHEY, CDR2 SVGEGT. V lost 5 bases to trimming and J lost 9 bases; unmatched junction nucleotides: 13. The CDR3 consists of 17 residues. The CDR3 is CASSQQGLAGSFAEQFF. The CDR3 DNA is TGTGCCAGCAGTCAACAGGGACTAGCGGGATCCTTTGCTGAGCAGTTCTTC.

This sequence joins TRBV4-1 and TRBJ1-6; TRBD1 might be the D (6 bases). CDR3 length equals 16 residues. The V end lost 1 base, the J end lost 8 bases, and 15 bases lay between the germline ends. Germline V gene sequence: CDR1 MGHRA, CDR2 YSYEKL. CDR3 amino acids: CASSQAAGTSYSPLHF. In DNA form, the CDR3 reads TGCGCCAGCAGCCAAGCCGCCGGGACAAGTTATTCACCCCTCCACTTT.

This clone was counted a few times. The chain recombines TRBV4-1 with TRBJ1-2, with 8 bases that match TRBD1. With 1 base clipped from V and 6 bases from J, the junction kept 1 base outside the gene matches. Germline values: CDR1 MGHRA, CDR2 YSYEKL. The CDR3 length is 13 residues. CDR3 bases: TGCGCCAGCAGCCAAGGACAGGGGAATGGCTACACCTTC. Its translation: CASSQGQGNGYTF.

The rearrangement uses TRBV11-2 and TRBJ1-2, with D uncertain. Trimming removed 5 bases from V and 12 bases from J, with 19 bases in between. Germline assignment: CDR1 SGHAT and CDR2 FQNNGV. The CDR3 runs 13 residues. CDR3 bases: TGTGCCAGCAGCCAATCCGGACGGATCCACCACACCTTC. Its translation is CASSQSGRIHHTF.